The clone carrying this T cell receptor (beta chain) was found once. The antigen is undetermined. This CDR3 contains 16 residues. Germline loops: CDR1 SGDLS, CDR2 YYNGEE. The ends lost 3 bases at V and 2 bases at J; junction bases unmatched: 10. Clones were read by immunoSEQ multiplex PCR, and TCRdb kept only the in-frame ones, dropping some. The table lists about 110,000 clones, about 93% of them singletons. The data originate from a study of graft-versus-host responses after intestinal transplantation. The sample here was unstimulated CD8+ T cells sorted from spleen or lymph node cells, taken before intestinal transplant. The source of this sequence is a human donor who received an intestinal transplant. The J gene is TRBJ2-5, the V gene TRBV9, with TRBD2 matching 7 bases. The CDR3 reads CASSGPGGRPQETQYF. The CDR3 bases are TGTGCCAGCAGCGGTCCTGGCGGGAGACCTCAAGAGACCCAGTACTTC.